This T cell receptor beta chain is drawn from a study of T cell responses to AZD1222 COVID-19 vaccine (dated by TCRdb to about 2021). Study-level background: AZD1222 recipients whose second dose came at about 4 weeks and those whose second dose came at about 12 weeks were combined into one group, since spike-specific TCR depth and breadth did not differ between the two schedules. TCR sequencing covered roughly 230 trial participants: some 210 given two doses of AZD1222 and 26 given two doses of MenACWY control vaccine. Enrollment into the trials was organized by age into subgroups of 18-55, 56-69 and 70-plus years, and those subgroups contained approximately 160, 26 and 62 TCR-sequenced participants, respectively. Broader findings and caveats from the paper: In the small 56-69-year group, the increase in depth fell short of significance, most likely because of low power. The whole spike protein was spanned by vaccine-associated CD4 TCRs, and dominant responses were seen in regions 160-218 and 743-854. Because no day 14 peak-response samples were available, repertoires were characterized only after the peak T cell response. Conclusions about previously exposed vaccinees are limited because only 5 or 6 AZD1222 recipients were SARS-CoV-2 seropositive at baseline. Epitopes outside the regions mutated in the B.1.351 and B.1.1.7 variants were reportedly recognized by nearly half of the unique spike-specific TCRs. Most participants were white British and females outnumbered males, and the authors suggested that clonal diversity may have been underestimated. After two AZD1222 doses, spike-specific TCR breadth and depth were significantly higher than at day 0 and than in MenACWY recipients.

Taken from cysteine to phenylalanine, the CDR3 has 13 residues. Just the 39-base CDR3 DNA is kept, in frame starting at base 1. Trimming at the junction amounts to 1 base on V and 2 bases on J, and the germline ends lie 6 bases apart. CDR1 SGHAT and CDR2 FQNNGV were looked up in the germline V gene. The CDR3 regions of human TCRbeta chains were analyzed by immunosequencing. The study's own analysis went as follows. TCRs in the repertoires were compared against a reference library of SARS-CoV-2-specific TCRs that had been generated with the MIRA antigen-specificity platform. Breadth meant the fraction of unique TCRs that were SARS-CoV-2-associated, whereas depth meant the fraction of total T cells that were SARS-CoV-2-associated. Using the MIRA data, every spike-specific TCR was mapped to the spike region that the TCR reacted to and assigned to either a CD4 or a CD8 class. Log10-transformed breadth and depth values were compared by one-way ANOVA with Sidak's multiple comparisons tests. This immuneACCESS table, as held by TCRdb, lists in-frame sequences with V and J called but not all clones. Of the missing ones, under half trace to an unresolved V gene in checked studies; the others have no known cause. Clone size and V and J calls were adopted from that table, with D and trimming inferred from the DNA. A total of about 100,000 clones appear in this sample, around 90% of them only once. The ten top clones hold 1.5% to 2% of the sample.

Notes on this clone: The specificity of this receptor is unknown. No base quality values were provided; no much bigger clone lies one nucleotide off.

The time point label here, explained by the study, means: baseline before first vaccination. The vaccinee samples were drawn from two UK trials, COV001 and COV002, one of which was a single-blind randomized controlled phase 2/3 trial testing AZD1222 (ChAdOx1 nCoV-19) in healthy adults. Trial participant PBMC samples were collected at day 0 and day 28 after the second dose for TCRbeta chain sequencing. This clonotype originated in an adult in good health. The sample consisted of peripheral blood, taken on day 0 of AZD1222 vaccination. The receptor chain draws on TRBV11-2 and TRBJ2-7, with the D gene uncertain. CDR3 loop: CASSLVATYEQYF. The nucleotide sequence reads TGTGCCAGCAGCTTAGTGGCTACCTACGAGCAGTACTTC.